This T cell receptor (beta chain) was identified in a study of blood T cell repertoires in COVID-19. Turning to the study itself: Collection of acute and convalescent COVID-19 samples took place in the United States, Italy and Spain. Sample material is recorded as cDNA or gDNA derived from T cells, B-cell-depleted T cells, or PBMCs.

Germline CDR1 reads GTSNPN; CDR2 reads SVGIG (reference sequence). This CDR3 comprises 18 residues. Unmatched junction bases numbered 14, after V lost 5 bases and J lost 2 bases. The method was immunoSEQ multiplex PCR; TCRdb's version includes in-frame clones alone and lacks a portion of them. The data show roughly 170,000 clones, roughly nine tenths seen once. This TCR was sampled from a man between 65 and 85 years old with active or convalescent COVID-19. The gene calls are TRBV30 and TRBJ2-3; 12 positions match TRBD2. The sequenced sample was peripheral blood. The CDR3, as DNA: TGTGCCTGGGCTCCGGGACTAGCGGGCATCCACTCCACAGATACGCAGTATTTT. Protein sequence: CAWAPGLAGIHSTDTQYF.